Listed below are T cell receptor beta chains from one sample, sequenced in a study of OX40 agonist ivuxolimab in advanced cancers. Some clones are missing from TCRdb's copy, which holds only in-frame ones; the method was immunoSEQ multiplex PCR. The sample yields about 91,000 clones, roughly 84% seen once. Sequencing used CD4+ or CD8+ T cells sorted from blood, obtained in a trial of the OX40 agonist ivuxolimab. These receptors all stem from an adult with an advanced solid tumor such as melanoma, head and neck, liver or kidney cancer. Each CDR3 is given with its conserved first and last residue. Each record gives: V gene, clone size, D gene, J gene, CDR3 protein, CDR3 DNA. D genes are given only for firm matches. Not all rows give a size; the values are once, few, many and, for expanded clones, a class.

V: TRBV5-1; size: .; D: .; J: TRBJ1-3; CDR3: CASSIKGEAGNTIYF; DNA: TGCGCCAGCAGCATCAAAGGCGAGGCTGGAAACACCATATATTTT
V: TRBV2; size: .; D: .; J: TRBJ2-1; CDR3: CASSEGGRGNEQFF; DNA: TGTGCCAGCAGTGAGGGGGGTAGAGGAAATGAGCAGTTCTTC
V: TRBV19; size: .; D: TRBD2; J: TRBJ2-2; CDR3: CASNKYFLAGNTGELFF; DNA: TGTGCCAGTAATAAGTATTTTCTAGCGGGGAACACCGGGGAGCTGTTTTTT
V: TRBV19; size: .; D: TRBD1; J: TRBJ1-5; CDR3: CASSRTGDLVNQPQHF; DNA: TGTGCCAGTAGTAGGACAGGGGATTTGGTCAATCAGCCCCAGCATTTT
V: TRBV28; size: once; D: .; J: TRBJ2-5; CDR3: CASLRDAQETQYF; DNA: TGTGCCAGCCTCCGGGACGCACAAGAGACCCAGTACTTC
V: TRBV9; size: .; D: TRBD2; J: TRBJ2-5; CDR3: CASSVQAGEIQETQYF; DNA: TGTGCCAGCAGCGTACAAGCGGGGGAAATCCAAGAGACCCAGTACTTC
V: TRBV7-2; size: .; D: .; J: TRBJ1-1; CDR3: CASSPAGGRFTEAFF; DNA: TGTGCCAGCAGCCCCGCGGGGGGGCGGTTCACTGAAGCTTTCTTT
V: TRBV19; size: once; D: .; J: TRBJ1-2; CDR3: CASSIGTGYTF; DNA: TGTGCCAGTAGTATAGGAACGGGCTACACCTTC
V: TRBV6-5; size: .; D: TRBD2; J: TRBJ2-5; CDR3: CASASEGGVVETQYF; DNA: TGTGCCAGCGCTTCGGAGGGAGGGGTTGTGGAGACCCAGTACTTC
V: TRBV28; size: .; D: .; J: TRBJ1-1; CDR3: CASRVAGNTEAFF; DNA: TGTGCCAGCAGGGTTGCGGGGAACACTGAAGCTTTCTTT
V: TRBV9; size: .; D: TRBD2; J: TRBJ2-4; CDR3: CASIMNGTSGGAVAKNIQYF; DNA: TGTGCCAGCATCATGAACGGGACTAGCGGGGGGGCAGTAGCCAAAAACATTCAGTACTTC
V: TRBV27; size: once; D: .; J: TRBJ2-3; CDR3: CASSLVMLADTQYF; DNA: TGTGCCAGCAGTTTAGTGATGTTAGCAGATACGCAGTATTTT
V: TRBV5-6; size: .; D: TRBD1; J: TRBJ1-1; CDR3: CASSLYGTGVLTEAFF; DNA: TGTGCCAGCAGCTTGTACGGGACAGGGGTTCTGACTGAAGCTTTCTTT
V: TRBV5-1; size: .; D: .; J: TRBJ2-3; CDR3: CASSLPGVGADTQYF; DNA: TGCGCCAGCAGCTTGCCGGGTGTAGGCGCAGATACGCAGTATTTT
V: TRBV27; size: .; D: .; J: TRBJ2-3; CDR3: CASSWGVEHTDTQYF; DNA: TGTGCCAGCAGTTGGGGGGTCGAACACACAGATACGCAGTATTTT
V: TRBV7-7; size: .; D: .; J: TRBJ2-3; CDR3: CASSPTGISTDTQYF; DNA: TGTGCCAGCAGCCCCACAGGGATCAGCACAGATACGCAGTATTTT
V: TRBV6-1; size: .; D: .; J: TRBJ1-1; CDR3: CASSAFQTFF; DNA: TGTGCCAGCAGTGCGTTCCAGACTTTCTTT
V: TRBV9; size: .; D: .; J: TRBJ1-6; CDR3: CASSVVGTRNSPLHF; DNA: TGTGCCAGCAGCGTAGTAGGGACCCGTAATTCACCCCTCCACTTT
V: TRBV5-6; size: once; D: .; J: TRBJ2-5; CDR3: CASSLRGMVQETQYF; DNA: TGTGCCAGCAGCTTGCGGGGAATGGTCCAAGAGACCCAGTACTTC
V: TRBV6-4; size: .; D: .; J: TRBJ1-5; CDR3: CSNQPQHF; DNA: TGTAGCAATCAGCCCCAGCATTTT
V: TRBV19; size: .; D: .; J: TRBJ1-5; CDR3: CASSMGGRRVGNQPQHF; DNA: TGTGCCAGTAGTATGGGGGGTCGACGAGTCGGCAATCAGCCCCAGCATTTT
V: TRBV6-1; size: .; D: .; J: TRBJ1-2; CDR3: CASGGYGYTF; DNA: TGTGCCAGCGGGGGGTATGGCTACACCTTC
V: TRBV11-2; size: .; D: .; J: TRBJ1-2; CDR3: CASSLALQAFYGYTF; DNA: TGTGCCAGCAGCTTAGCTTTACAGGCGTTTTATGGCTACACCTTC
V: TRBV4-2; size: .; D: .; J: TRBJ2-1; CDR3: CASSQEPSGPYNEQFF; DNA: TGTGCCAGCAGCCAAGAACCCAGCGGGCCGTACAATGAGCAGTTCTTC
V: TRBV27; size: .; D: .; J: TRBJ2-3; CDR3: CASSLMGTDTQYF; DNA: TGTGCCAGCAGTTTAATGGGTACAGATACGCAGTATTTT
V: TRBV5-4; size: once; D: .; J: TRBJ2-2; CDR3: CASSPASWNTGELFF; DNA: TGTGCCAGCAGCCCAGCCAGCTGGAACACCGGGGAGCTGTTTTTT